Below are 10 T cell receptor beta chains sequenced from a single sample in a study of CD8 T cells in Susac syndrome. Reverse transcription of about 0.5 to 1 ug RNA was carried out with random hexamers. In TCRdb, the immunoSEQ multiplex PCR reads were re-called with MiXCR into one record per CDR3 protein. The sample holds under 200,000 distinct CDR3 sequences, roughly 91% seen once. The specimen was CD4+ T cells from PBMCs. The receptor source for this set is a human donor with Susac syndrome.

V usage is TRBV18 and J usage is TRBJ2-7; D may correspond to TRBD1 or TRBD2 (6 bases each). V was clipped by 5 bases and J by 3 bases, with 17 bases between them. The CDR3 has 15 amino acids. Germline V gene lookup returns CDR1 KGHSH and CDR2 LQKENI. The CDR3 DNA is TGTGCCAGCTCAGGTAGGGGGGACGTACTCTACGAGCAGTACTTC. Translated: CASSGRGDVLYEQYF.

The genes are TRBV11-2 and TRBJ2-1, with a possible D match to TRBD2 (5 bases). The CDR3 is 17 amino acids. Germline V lookup: CDR1 SGHAT, CDR2 FQNNGV. Trimming removed 4 bases at V and 2 bases at J, with 18 bases between. DNA for the CDR3: TGTGCCAGCAGCTCTGGGAGATTCGCGGAGCCCTACAATGAGCAGTTCTTC. It yields the protein CASSSGRFAEPYNEQFF.

This CDR3 reads CASSTRDSTGNTIYF. DNA of the CDR3: TGTGCCAGTAGTACCCGGGACAGCACTGGAAACACCATATATTTT. The chain links TRBV19 to TRBJ1-3; 7 positions match TRBD1. The J segment lost 2 bases and the V segment lost 4 bases, leaving 5 bases of the junction unmatched. This CDR3 has 15 residues. CDR1 and CDR2 from the germline V gene are LNHDA and SQIVND (reference sequence).

The chain joins TRBV28 to TRBJ2-5; D gene uncertain. CDR1 and CDR2 from the germline V gene are MDHEN and SYDVKM. The CDR3 length is 14 residues. Trimming took off 2 bases at V and 2 bases at J, with 9 bases between the two ends. The CDR3 nucleotides read TGTGCCAGCAGTTTAATAGGCCAGCAAGAGACCCAGTACTTC. Encoded protein: CASSLIGQQETQYF.

The chain joins TRBV4-2 to TRBJ2-2, with 11 positions matching TRBD1. The junction had 7 bases not matched to a gene; V was cut back by 2 bases and J by 5 bases. In germline, CDR1 is LGHNA, CDR2 YNFKEQ. This CDR3 contains 17 residues. The CDR3 DNA sequence: TGTGCCAGCAGCCAAATGGAGGACAGGGGGCGTACCGGGGAGCTGTTTTTT. As protein: CASSQMEDRGRTGELFF.

This clonotype has a handful of counts. The chain links TRBV29-1 to TRBJ2-3; 7 nucleotides agree with TRBD2. This CDR3 has 16 amino acids. Trimming at V came to 2 bases and at J to 0 bases, leaving 8 bases not matched to a gene. Germline CDR1 and CDR2: SQVTM and ANQGSEA. CDR3 residues: CSVEFGSGPSTDTQYF. The CDR3 nucleotides are TGCAGCGTTGAATTCGGTAGCGGGCCCAGCACAGATACGCAGTATTTT.

The V gene is TRBV30, the J gene TRBJ2-7; 7 bases map to TRBD1. Germline CDR1 GTSNPN, CDR2 SVGIG (reference sequence). CDR3 size: 13 residues. V shed 2 bases and J 2 bases; nucleotides not matched to a gene: 3. CDR3 in DNA: TGTGCCTGGAGTCGGACAGGCCCCTACGAGCAGTACTTC. Its translation is CAWSRTGPYEQYF.

The V call is TRBV5-1, the J call TRBJ2-3, with TRBD1 matching 12 bases. CDR3 length equals 18 residues. V shed 0 bases and J 4 bases; nucleotides not matched to a gene: 9. Germline V gene data show CDR1 as SGHRS and CDR2 as YFSETQ. The CDR3 coding sequence is TGCGCCAGCAGCTTGGCCGAACTCGGGACAGGGGGCCCAGATACGCAGTATTTT. Its protein is CASSLAELGTGGPDTQYF.

This chain's CDR3 is CASSLQRGSYEQYF. The CDR3, as DNA: TGTGCCAGCAGCTTACAGCGGGGCTCCTACGAGCAGTACTTC. The chain combines TRBV7-2 with TRBJ2-7; 7 bases match TRBD2. The CDR3 runs to 14 residues. Germline assignment: CDR1 SGHTA and CDR2 FQGNSA. Trimming at V came to 2 bases and at J to 0 bases, leaving 1 base not matched to a gene.

The chain links TRBV25-1 to TRBJ1-2; D gene uncertain. The CDR3 length is 11 residues. Trimming removed 2 bases at V and 2 bases at J, with 0 bases between. Germline values: CDR1 MGHDK, CDR2 SYGVNS. The CDR3: CASSENYGYTF. Written as DNA, the CDR3 is TGTGCCAGCAGTGAAAACTATGGCTACACCTTC.